What follows is one T cell receptor beta chain and its context. The CDR3 has 14 amino acids. The V gene's germline CDR1 is LNHDA and CDR2 SQIVND (reference sequence). Trimming shortened V by 6 bases and J by 6 bases, and 16 bases separated the two germline ends. These data belong to a study of blood T cell repertoires in COVID-19. Study overall: Researchers got acute and convalescent COVID-19 samples from the United States, Italy and Spain. T cells, B-cell-depleted T cells, or PBMCs provided the cDNA or gDNA that served as material.

Authors' methods: Amplification of reference gene primers was used by the study to estimate nucleated cell counts. Data came from immunoSEQ multiplex PCR; TCRdb stores just in-frame clones and leaves some out. V, J and clone size reflect that table, while D and trimming were determined from the DNA. This sample has 95,000 to 150,000 clones, with approximately 80% found just once. Material: peripheral blood. This TCR was recovered from an older woman with acute or convalescent COVID-19. This chain uses TRBV19 with TRBJ2-3; tentative D call: TRBD2 (5 bases). For the CDR3, the DNA is TGTGCCAGTAGGGATTTAGCCGGCGGGGATACGCAGTATTTT. This encodes CASRDLAGGDTQYF.